The 23 T cell receptor beta chains in this list originate from one sample, sequenced in a study of blood T cell repertoires in COVID-19. Using immunoSEQ multiplex PCR, the repertoire was profiled, and TCRdb retains in-frame clones only, with some absent. The table has about 110,000 clones, more than 65% seen once. The material sequenced was peripheral blood. These receptors were taken from a woman older than 75 with acute or convalescent COVID-19.

The chain joins TRBV3-1 (or the pseudogene TRBV3-2) to TRBJ2-4; D possibly corresponds to TRBD1 (7 bases). The CDR3 is made up of 14 amino acids. Looked up from germline, CDR1 is LGHDT and CDR2 is YNNKEL (reference sequence). Between the trimmed V and J ends, which lost 2 bases and 4 bases, there was a span of 9 bases. The CDR3 sequence: CASSQQGGKNIQYF. CDR3 nucleotide sequence: TGTGCCAGCAGCCAACAGGGGGGAAAAAACATTCAGTACTTC.

This rearrangement joins TRBV3-1 (or the pseudogene TRBV3-2) to TRBJ2-2; weak D call: TRBD1 (5 bases). Germline CDR1 LGHDT, CDR2 YNNKEL (reference sequence). The germline V and J ends were trimmed by 0 bases and 6 bases, with 8 bases remaining between them. The CDR3 length is 14 residues. The CDR3 protein is CASSQEGRAGELFF. The CDR3 DNA reads as TGTGCCAGCAGCCAAGAGGGGCGTGCCGGGGAGCTGTTTTTT.

The chain joins TRBV9 to TRBJ1-6; 7 nucleotides match TRBD1. The germline V gene encodes CDR1 SGDLS and CDR2 YYNGEE. The J segment lost 3 bases and the V segment lost 0 bases, leaving 3 bases of the junction unmatched. The CDR3 runs 16 residues. This CDR3 is CASSVAGGNYNSPLHF. The CDR3 nucleotides read TGTGCCAGCAGCGTAGCAGGGGGAAACTATAATTCACCCCTCCACTTT. Drawing the rest from reference TRBV9 and TRBJ1-6, the complete variable domain is DSGVTQTPKHLITATGQRVTLRCSPRSGDLSVYWYQQSLDQGLQFLIQYYNGEERAKGNILERFSAQQFPDLHSELNLSSLELGDSALYFCASSVAGGNYNSPLHFGNGTRLTVT.

This clone was recorded many times. The chain employs TRBV28 and TRBJ1-5; D ambiguous. The germline CDR1 and CDR2 sequences are MDHEN and SYDVKM. V was clipped by 3 bases and J by 4 bases, with 10 bases between them. The CDR3 covers 14 residues. The CDR3: CASSFGSINQPQHF. For the CDR3, the DNA is TGTGCCAGCAGTTTCGGTAGCATTAATCAGCCCCAGCATTTT.

The genes are TRBV7-9 and TRBJ1-2; D call uncertain. CDR1 is SEHNR and CDR2 is FQNEAQ in the germline V gene (reference sequence). This CDR3 has 13 residues. Deletions cut 1 base from V and 3 bases from J, with 6 bases between. The CDR3 region is CASSLGGHYGYTF. In DNA form, the CDR3 reads TGTGCCAGCAGCTTAGGCGGCCACTATGGCTACACCTTC.

The gene calls are TRBV4-3 and TRBJ1-1; 8 bases align to TRBD1. Germline trimming cut 1 base from V and 3 bases from J; bases unmatched to any gene: 4. CDR3 length equals 15 residues. Per germline, CDR1 LGHNA and CDR2 YSLEER. The CDR3, as DNA: TGCGCCAGCAGCCAAGCGGGACAGGCCCACACTGAAGCTTTCTTT. This encodes CASSQAGQAHTEAFF.

This clone has more than one count but fewer than ten. This chain links TRBV5-1 with TRBJ1-2, with 9 bases identical to TRBD1. CDR3 size: 16 residues. Germline lookup yields CDR1 SGHRS and CDR2 YFSETQ. With V trimmed by 4 bases and J by 2 bases, 9 bases remained unmatched. The CDR3 sequence: CASSPGQGLANYGYTF. CDR3 nucleotides: TGCGCCAGCAGCCCGGGACAGGGTTTGGCGAACTATGGCTACACCTTC.

This clone was detected a few times. The same CDR3 can be traced to other DNA sequences in this sample. The rearrangement links TRBV12-3 or TRBV12-4 to TRBJ2-3, with D perhaps TRBD2 (5 bases). The CDR3 loop spans 13 amino acids. With 2 bases removed from V and 3 bases from J, the gap between germline ends came to 6 bases. The CDR3 region is CASSLTGTDTQYF. In nucleotides, the CDR3 is TGTGCCAGCAGTTTAACGGGGACAGATACGCAGTATTTT.

The rearrangement links TRBV7-2 to TRBJ2-2, with TRBD2 as a possible D gene (6 bases). CDR1 and CDR2 (germline): SGHTA, FQGNSA. Trimming removed 2 bases from V and 3 bases from J, with 10 bases in between. The CDR3 consists of 15 residues. The CDR3 DNA sequence: TGTGCCAGCAGCTTATGGACGGGGGACACCGGGGAGCTGTTTTTT. Translated: CASSLWTGDTGELFF.

The chain joins TRBV2 to TRBJ1-2, with D possibly being TRBD1 (5 bases). Trimming removed 3 bases at V and 7 bases at J, with 18 bases between. The germline V gene has CDR1 SNHLY and CDR2 FYNNEI. The CDR3 sequence is 15 residues long. Here the CDR3 reads CASSDVTEASGGYTF. As DNA, the CDR3 is TGTGCCAGCAGTGATGTGACAGAGGCTTCGGGTGGCTACACCTTC.

The chain has TRBV20-1 and TRBJ1-1; D is perhaps TRBD1 (5 bases). CDR1 and CDR2 from the germline V gene are DFQATT and SNEGSKA (reference sequence). Trimming removed 1 base from V and 8 bases from J, with 8 bases in between. This CDR3 spans 11 amino acids. The CDR3 reads CSARVRVEAFF. The CDR3 bases are TGCAGTGCTAGAGTCAGGGTAGAAGCTTTCTTT.

This sequence joins TRBV5-1 and TRBJ2-1, with a weak D call TRBD1 (6 bases). CDR1 SGHRS and CDR2 YFSETQ come from the germline V gene. Trimming removed 2 bases from V and 4 bases from J, with 16 bases in between. The CDR3 runs 16 residues. CDR3 bases: TGCGCCAGCAGCTTACCAGGGGTGGCTCGATACAATGAGCAGTTCTTC. It yields the protein CASSLPGVARYNEQFF.

The chain has TRBV19 and TRBJ1-1; no clear D gene. From germline, CDR1 is LNHDA and CDR2 SQIVND (reference sequence). Trimming removed 3 bases at V and 1 base at J, with 6 bases between. CDR3 size: 13 residues. CDR3 nucleotide sequence: TGTGCCAGTAGTATTAACAGGAACACTGAAGCTTTCTTT. It encodes CASSINRNTEAFF.

The chain joins TRBV5-5 to TRBJ2-2; the D gene is possibly TRBD1 (5 bases). The V and J ends lost 1 base and 4 bases respectively, with 11 bases between them. The CDR3 contains 15 residues. The germline CDR1 and CDR2 sequences are SGHKS and YYEKEE (reference sequence). CDR3 loop: CASSLRQGSTGELFF. For the CDR3, the DNA is TGTGCCAGCAGCTTGAGGCAGGGTAGCACCGGGGAGCTGTTTTTT.

The gene calls are TRBV2 and TRBJ2-2; TRBD2 aligns across 10 bases. The CDR3 has 18 amino acids. Germline loops: CDR1 SNHLY, CDR2 FYNNEI. With V trimmed by 1 base and J by 4 bases, 9 bases remained unmatched. The CDR3 nucleotides are TGTGCCAGCAGTGAAGTTCTAGCGGGAGTCCGGGGCACCGGGGAGCTGTTTTTT. The encoded protein is CASSEVLAGVRGTGELFF.

This clone came up once. The J gene is TRBJ2-1, the V gene TRBV6-5, with D perhaps matching TRBD2 (6 bases). Trimming stripped 2 bases from V and 6 bases from J, with 17 bases between. The CDR3 is 16 amino acids. Germline V gene data show CDR1 as MNHEY and CDR2 as SVGAGI. Written as DNA, the CDR3 is TGTGCCAGCAGTTACGAATGGTCGACGGGGGTCAATGAGCAGTTCTTC. Its protein product is CASSYEWSTGVNEQFF.

V is TRBV13 and J is TRBJ2-7, with D tentatively TRBD1 (5 bases). Per germline, CDR1 PRHDT and CDR2 FYEKMQ (reference sequence). V lost 5 bases, J lost 2 bases, and 13 bases lay in between. The CDR3 extends over 14 amino acids. CDR3 DNA: TGTGCCAGCAGCCTTCAGGGATCTACCTACGAGCAGTACTTC. Translated: CASSLQGSTYEQYF.

The CDR3 sequence: CASSVGTAITNEQFF. The CDR3 DNA follows: TGTGCCAGCAGCGTCGGGACAGCCATTACCAATGAGCAGTTCTTC. The chain links TRBV7-9 to TRBJ2-1; TRBD1 aligns across 7 bases. Trimming at V came to 5 bases and at J to 6 bases, leaving 10 bases not matched to a gene. The CDR3 has 15 amino acids. CDR1 and CDR2 from the germline V gene are SEHNR and FQNEAQ (reference sequence).

The chain couples TRBV29-1 to TRBJ1-1, with 10 bases fitting TRBD1. J gave up 7 bases and V 6 bases, and 11 bases lay outside the gene matches. There are 14 residues in the CDR3. Per the germline V gene, CDR1 is SQVTM and CDR2 is ANQGSEA. CDR3 DNA: TGCAGCGTCCTCTCGATGGACAGGGGGTTTGAAGCTTTCTTT. This sequence encodes CSVLSMDRGFEAFF.

The chain has TRBV5-1 and TRBJ2-1; 10 nucleotides agree with TRBD2. This CDR3 is 16 amino acids long. CDR1 is SGHRS and CDR2 is YFSETQ in the germline V gene. V lost 2 bases, J lost 4 bases, and 6 bases stayed unmatched. CDR3 coding DNA: TGCGCCAGCAGCTTAGTCAGGACTAGCGGATACAATGAGCAGTTCTTC. Amino acid sequence: CASSLVRTSGYNEQFF.

This clone has a handful of counts. CDR3 DNA sequence: TGTGCCACCAGCAGAGGGCAGGGGCAGAATCAGCCCCAGCATTTT. Translation gives CATSRGQGQNQPQHF. V usage is TRBV15 and J usage is TRBJ1-5; possible D gene TRBD1, 6 bases. The CDR3 spans 15 residues. V lost 1 base, J lost 4 bases, and 11 bases lay in between. Germline assignment: CDR1 LNHNV and CDR2 YYDKDF (reference sequence).

Of note for this clone: Other DNA variants within this sample encode the same CDR3. The chain recombines TRBV4-2 with TRBJ2-7; D may be TRBD2 (5 bases). The length of the CDR3 is 15 residues. V was pared by 4 bases and J by 6 bases, with 19 bases between. In germline, CDR1 is LGHNA, CDR2 YNFKEQ. The CDR3 sequence: CASSPRPGRLAEQYF. The CDR3 coding sequence is TGTGCCAGCAGCCCACGCCCGGGAAGACTGGCCGAGCAGTACTTC.

The table lists this clone with a few counts. V and J are TRBV6-6 and TRBJ1-1; 10 bases fit TRBD1. The germline gives CDR1 MNHNY, CDR2 SVGAGI (reference sequence). The CDR3 extends over 14 amino acids. Unmatched junction bases numbered 4, after V lost 6 bases and J lost 3 bases. Here the CDR3 DNA reads TGTGCCAGCAGGACCGACAGGGGGCACACTGAAGCTTTCTTT. Translating it yields CASRTDRGHTEAFF.